These 14 T cell receptor beta chains originate from one sample sequenced in a study of control samples from healthy donors and cancer patients. Repertoires were generated with immunoSEQ multiplex PCR, while TCRdb's copy carries only in-frame clones and drops some. The sample yields 140,000 or so clones, around 90% seen once. Source material: blood. These receptors all stem from a man in his thirties or forties in good health.

To note about this clone: Compared with germline, one end of the junction differs, possibly owing to a read error. J is TRBJ1-1 and V is TRBV4-3; D may be TRBD1 (5 bases). This CDR3 is built from 17 residues. CDR1 and CDR2 (germline): LGHNA, YSLEER. Here the CDR3 reads CASSQDLWRKGNAEAFF. The CDR3 DNA reads TGCGCCAGCAGCCAAGATCTTTGGCGGAAGGGGAACGCTGAAGCTTTCTTT.

V and J are TRBV4-3 and TRBJ2-3, with no clear D. The V end was cut by 1 base, the J end by 1 base, with 6 bases between. CDR3 length: 14 residues. CDR1 and CDR2 from the germline V gene are LGHNA and YSLEER. The CDR3 reads CASSQGARTDTQYF. CDR3 in DNA: TGCGCCAGCAGCCAAGGCGCTCGCACAGATACGCAGTATTTT.

V is TRBV6-6 and J is TRBJ2-6, with 7 bases that match TRBD1. From germline, CDR1 is MNHNY and CDR2 SVGAGI (reference sequence). The trim removed 5 bases at V and 0 bases at J, leaving 13 bases unmatched. The CDR3 is 19 residues long. CDR3 nucleotides: TGTGCCAGCAGTCAACGCCTCGGACAGGTCGTCTCTGGGGCCAACGTCCTGACTTTC. Encoded protein: CASSQRLGQVVSGANVLTF.

The chain joins TRBV7-2 to TRBJ2-6; 9 bases match TRBD1. The CDR3 contains 19 residues. The V and J ends lost 5 bases and 1 base, in that order; junction bases with no gene match: 12. Germline CDR1 SGHTA, CDR2 FQGNSA. The CDR3 sequence is CASSPTPGTGWSGANVLTF. DNA for the CDR3: TGTGCCAGCAGCCCTACTCCCGGGACAGGGTGGTCTGGGGCCAACGTCCTGACTTTC.

The chain joins TRBV3-1 (or the pseudogene TRBV3-2) to TRBJ1-1, with a possible D match to TRBD1 (5 bases). Germline V gene lookup returns CDR1 LGHDT and CDR2 YNNKEL (reference sequence). V was trimmed by 8 bases and J by 3 bases, leaving 19 bases between them. The length of the CDR3 is 15 residues. CDR3 DNA: TGTGCCAGCTCCCGTGGGGGGGGTGGGGACACTGAAGCTTTCTTT. Translating gives CASSRGGGGDTEAFF.

The chain is built from TRBV11-2 and TRBJ2-3; 15 bases map to TRBD2. Germline CDR1 SGHAT, CDR2 FQNNGV. The CDR3 contains 17 residues. V lost 5 bases, J lost 3 bases, and 6 bases stayed unmatched. The CDR3 coding sequence is TGTGCCAGCAGCCCAAGGACTAGCGGGGGGGCTACAGATACGCAGTATTTT. Protein sequence: CASSPRTSGGATDTQYF. Looking up the rest from reference TRBV11-2 and TRBJ2-3 gives the full variable domain: EAGVAQSPRYKIIEKRQSVAFWCNPISGHATLYWYQQILGQGPKLLIQFQNNGVVDDSQLPKDRFSAERLKGVDSTLKIQPAKLEDSAVYLCASSPRTSGGATDTQYFGPGTRLTVL.

The V gene is TRBV2, the J gene TRBJ1-6; D is ambiguous. CDR3 length: 15 residues. Germline values: CDR1 SNHLY, CDR2 FYNNEI. V was cut by 6 bases and J by 7 bases, with 16 bases left in between. CDR3 residues: CASRRNRDSNSPLHF. CDR3 nucleotide sequence: TGTGCCAGCAGACGCAACCGGGATTCGAATTCACCCCTCCACTTT.

The chain joins TRBV4-1 to TRBJ1-5, with no clear D. Deletions cut 5 bases from V and 4 bases from J, with 12 bases between. The length of the CDR3 is 14 residues. Germline loops: CDR1 MGHRA, CDR2 YSYEKL. The CDR3 DNA reads TGCGCCAGCAGCGTAGCGATGGGGAATCAGCCCCAGCATTTT. Its translation is CASSVAMGNQPQHF.

The V and J genes are TRBV19 and TRBJ2-1; D ambiguous. The CDR3 has 15 amino acids. The germline CDR1 and CDR2 sequences are LNHDA and SQIVND (reference sequence). V was cut by 3 bases and J by 0 bases, with 9 bases left in between. CDR3 amino acids: CASSMRTFSYNEQFF. For the CDR3, the DNA is TGTGCCAGTAGTATGCGGACGTTCTCCTACAATGAGCAGTTCTTC.

The rearrangement uses TRBV7-2 and TRBJ2-6; D gene unclear. Germline V gives CDR1 SGHTA, CDR2 FQGNSA. The ends were cut back, 1 base at V and 0 bases at J, with 7 bases in the middle. There are 16 residues in the CDR3. The CDR3 DNA reads as TGTGCCAGCAGCTTAGTTGTGACCTCTGGGGCCAACGTCCTGACTTTC. It encodes CASSLVVTSGANVLTF.

The rearrangement joins TRBV12-3 or TRBV12-4 to TRBJ2-2; D not certain. V shed 7 bases and J shed 6 bases, with 6 bases lying between them. The CDR3 loop spans 11 amino acids. CDR3 DNA: TGTGCCAGCACCTTCGCCGGGGAGCTGTTTTTT. Its protein product is CASTFAGELFF.

The chain has TRBV15 and TRBJ2-1, with TRBD2 identical over 9 bases. CDR3 length: 21 amino acids. V shed 3 bases, J shed 0 bases, and the junction held 18 bases outside the gene matches. The V gene's germline CDR1 is LNHNV and CDR2 YYDKDF (reference sequence). The CDR3: CATSRRGLRLAGSSSYNEQFF. CDR3 nucleotides: TGTGCCACCAGCAGGAGGGGGTTAAGGCTAGCGGGATCCAGCTCCTACAATGAGCAGTTCTTC.

J is TRBJ2-3 and V is TRBV13; D not certain. The CDR3 is made up of 14 amino acids. V was trimmed by 1 base and J by 4 bases, leaving 9 bases between them. The germline V gene encodes CDR1 PRHDT and CDR2 FYEKMQ (reference sequence). The CDR3 loop is CASSLARSPDTQYF. CDR3 DNA: TGTGCCAGCAGCTTAGCCAGGAGCCCAGATACGCAGTATTTT.

The genes are TRBV27 and TRBJ2-1; D possibly corresponds to TRBD2 (5 bases). Trimming stripped 7 bases from V and 15 bases from J, with 13 bases between. The V gene's germline CDR1 is MNHEY and CDR2 SMNVEV (reference sequence). This CDR3 comprises 10 residues. This chain's CDR3 is CASITDEGFF. CDR3 DNA sequence: TGTGCCAGCATTACCGACGAGGGGTTCTTC.